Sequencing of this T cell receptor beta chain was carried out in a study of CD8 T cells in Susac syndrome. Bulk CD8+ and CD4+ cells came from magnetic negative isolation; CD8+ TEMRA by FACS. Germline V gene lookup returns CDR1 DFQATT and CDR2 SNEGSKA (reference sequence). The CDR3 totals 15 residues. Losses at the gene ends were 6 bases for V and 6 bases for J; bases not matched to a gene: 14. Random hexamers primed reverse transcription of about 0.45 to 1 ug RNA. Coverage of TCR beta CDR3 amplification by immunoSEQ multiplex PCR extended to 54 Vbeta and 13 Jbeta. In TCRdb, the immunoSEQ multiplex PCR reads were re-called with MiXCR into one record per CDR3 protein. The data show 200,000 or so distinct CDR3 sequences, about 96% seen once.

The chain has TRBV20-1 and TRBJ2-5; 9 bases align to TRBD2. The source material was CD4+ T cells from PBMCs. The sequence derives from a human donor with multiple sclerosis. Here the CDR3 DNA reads TGCAGTGCAACCCGAGGTAGCGGGGGTATCAAGACCCAGTACTTC. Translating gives CSATRGSGGIKTQYF.